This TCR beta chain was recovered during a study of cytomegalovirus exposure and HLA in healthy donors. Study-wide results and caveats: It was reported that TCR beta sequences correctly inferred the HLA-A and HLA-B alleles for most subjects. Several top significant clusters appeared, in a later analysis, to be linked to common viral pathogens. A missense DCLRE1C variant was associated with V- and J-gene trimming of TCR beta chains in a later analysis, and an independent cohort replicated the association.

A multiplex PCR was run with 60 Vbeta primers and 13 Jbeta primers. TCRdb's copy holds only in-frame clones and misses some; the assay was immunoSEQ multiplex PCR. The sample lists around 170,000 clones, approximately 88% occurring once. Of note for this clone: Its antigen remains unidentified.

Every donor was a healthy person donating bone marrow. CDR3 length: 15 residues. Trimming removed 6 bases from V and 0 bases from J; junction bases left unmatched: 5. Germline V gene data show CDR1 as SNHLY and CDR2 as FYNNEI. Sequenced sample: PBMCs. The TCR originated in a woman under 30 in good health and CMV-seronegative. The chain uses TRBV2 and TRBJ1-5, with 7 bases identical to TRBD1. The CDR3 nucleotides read TGTGCCAGCAGGGGGACAGTTAATAGCAATCAGCCCCAGCATTTT. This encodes CASRGTVNSNQPQHF.